This TCR beta chain was identified during a study of chemoradiotherapy in HPV16-positive cancers. CDR1 SGHAT and CDR2 FQNNGV come from the germline V gene. The CDR3 has 13 amino acids. V was shortened by 2 bases and J by 6 bases, with 10 bases between the two germline ends. Repertoires were sampled repeatedly during chemoradiotherapy. TCRdb keeps only in-frame clones here, not all; method: immunoSEQ multiplex PCR. In the table there are 6,000 or so clones, 80% to 85% of which are singletons. To note about this clone: Its target is unknown.

Study-wide results and caveats: Non-HPV-specific T cells did not expand in tumors during treatment, whereas candidate HPV-specific clones and E7-related motifs did. Functional assays defining HPV-specific T cells used only a couple of HPV16-positive patients. For HPV16-positive patients, expanding HPV-responsive T cells associated with longer recurrence-free survival.

This receptor was obtained from a human donor with HPV-associated anogenital cancer. Sampling was conducted from a patient who underwent chemoradiotherapy. The chain carries TRBV11-2 and TRBJ2-5, with D possibly called TRBD1 or TRBD2 (5 bases each). The CDR3 here is CASSLSGSKTQYF. The CDR3 region has the DNA TGTGCCAGCAGCTTATCAGGGAGCAAGACCCAGTACTTC.